Below, one T cell receptor beta chain is given with its context. Antigen unknown. Profiling relied on immunoSEQ multiplex PCR, and the TCRdb table lists in-frame clones only, not all of them. The sample carries about 20,000 clones, around 75% recorded once. This sample was included in a study of CD4 T cells in relation to SARS-CoV-2 and coronaviruses. As for the study in general: Negative control cultures got HIV-1 Nef peptides or no peptide.

Before the COVID-19 pandemic, during about 2011-2019, CD4+ T cells were taken from unexposed donors. After roughly ten days of culture, CD4+ T cells were isolated. Testing used SARS-CoV-2 S/N and four cold-coronavirus spikes on unexposed-donor CD4+ T cells, cells permitting. The TCR sequence derives from a human donor in good health. Sample: CD4+ T cells from PBMCs, cultured in vitro.

CDR3 protein: CASSLVIGGFSYEQYF. As DNA, the CDR3 is TGTGCCAGCAGCTTAGTGATCGGGGGTTTCTCCTACGAGCAGTACTTC. The chain carries TRBV7-2 and TRBJ2-7, with D perhaps TRBD2 (6 bases). The length of the CDR3 is 16 residues. The germline V gene encodes CDR1 SGHTA and CDR2 FQGNSA. The germline V and J ends were trimmed by 1 base and 0 bases, with 13 bases remaining between them.